The 10 T cell receptor beta chains presented below share a single source sample, sequenced in a study of tumor-infiltrating lymphocytes in primary liver carcinoma (dated by TCRdb to about 2017). Sequencing took place on an Illumina HiSeq 2500. TCRbeta-specific cDNA was reverse-transcribed from approximately 0.5 ug total RNA using a constant-region primer and ProtoScript II reverse transcriptase. Three nested multiplex PCR rounds, following a slightly modified ARM-PCR procedure, were used to build the TCRbeta libraries. Each of the first two PCR rounds ran for approximately 9 cycles and used multiplex TRBV1-TRBV30 forward primers together with a Cbeta reverse primer. TCRdb reanalyzed the raw reads on its own, using fastp at Q25 for trimming and MiXCR for clone calling, and kept in-frame beta chains. Rows with a matching CDR3 protein are joined into one entry that keeps the most common DNA and genes. This sample holds approximately 330,000 distinct CDR3 sequences; less than 70% were observed only once. The top ten constitute about 6.5% of the sample.

TRIzol reagent was used to extract blood RNA from unsorted whole blood, while the DNeasy Blood & Tissue kit provided the germline DNA. Source material: peripheral blood. Every receptor here comes from a man between 35 and 55 years old with primary liver carcinoma and hepatitis B virus infection.

This clonotype was counted a single time. This chain connects TRBV5-1 to TRBJ1-1, with no clear D. CDR3 length equals 17 residues. V lost 3 bases and J lost 3, with 21 bases in between. Germline lookup yields CDR1 SGHRS and CDR2 YFSETQ. CDR3 amino acids: CASSSLSSRLVDTEAFF. In DNA form, the CDR3 reads TGCGCCAGCAGCTCGCTGTCCTCCAGGCTGGTAGACACTGAAGCTTTCTTT.

Turning to this clonotype: This may come from a read error, since a much larger clone is one base off. The chain has TRBV5-1 and TRBJ2-1; maybe TRBD2 (7 bases). CDR3 length: 17 amino acids. Germline values: CDR1 SGHRS, CDR2 YFSETQ. CDR3 loop: CASSLGGGERGYSEQFF. The CDR3 coding sequence is TGCGCCAGCAGCTTGGGGGGGGGCGAGCGGGGCTACAGTGAGCAGTTCTTC.

About this clonotype: One junction end disagrees with the germline gene, perhaps due to a read error. This chain links TRBV5-6 with TRBJ1-3; D gene uncertain. The CDR3 has 16 residues. Germline V CDR1 and CDR2: SGHDT, YYEEEE. Written as DNA, the CDR3 is TGTGCCAGCAGCTCCAAAGGTTTCAGCTCTGGAGACACCATATATTTT. Its protein is CASSSKGFSSGDTIYF.

The chain carries TRBV6-5 and TRBJ2-7; 7 positions match TRBD1. The ends lost 5 bases at V and 6 bases at J; junction bases unmatched: 10. CDR3 length: 14 residues. CDR1 and CDR2 from the germline V gene are MNHEY and SVGAGI. CDR3 coding DNA: TGTGCCAGCAGTCGCACCTCGACAGGGCGCGAGCAGTACTTC. It translates to CASSRTSTGREQYF.

The chain combines TRBV6-2 or TRBV6-3 with TRBJ2-7, with D possibly matching TRBD2 (5 bases). The CDR3 covers 14 residues. V lost 6 bases and J lost 3, with 15 bases in between. Germline CDR1 reads MNHEY; CDR2 reads SVGEGT. Here the CDR3 reads CASRRTGENYEQYF. Written as DNA, the CDR3 is TGTGCCAGCAGGAGGACTGGCGAGAACTACGAGCAGTACTTC.

This clonotype was detected a few times. The gene calls are TRBV7-9 and TRBJ1-2; D unclear. The ends were cut back, 5 bases at V and 3 bases at J, with 10 bases in the middle. Germline V gives CDR1 SEHNR, CDR2 FQNEAQ (reference sequence). The CDR3 length is 13 residues. CDR3 bases: TGTGCCAGCAGCGACGGACGGGACTATGGCTACACCTTC. This encodes CASSDGRDYGYTF.

As to this clonotype: The CDR3 ends on some other residue instead of the conserved phenylalanine or tryptophan, so this is likely a read error. V usage is TRBV5-1 and J usage is TRBJ1-4; the D is unclear. The CDR3 loop spans 14 amino acids. CDR1 and CDR2 (germline): SGHRS, YFSETQ. The V and J ends lost 4 bases and 8 bases respectively, with 15 bases between them. The CDR3, as DNA: TGCGCCAGCAGCACCCGGATGGATGGGGAAAAACTGTTTCTT. Translation: CASSTRMDGEKLFL.

The chain carries TRBV7-9 and TRBJ2-1, with 10 bases identical to TRBD2. This CDR3 contains 17 residues. The J segment lost 10 bases and the V segment lost 4 bases, leaving 16 bases of the junction unmatched. Germline values: CDR1 SEHNR, CDR2 FQNEAQ (reference sequence). The CDR3 DNA is TGTGCCAGCAGCTCCTCCAAGCGGGAGGGCCGGCTGGGGGAGCAGTTCTTC. This translates into CASSSSKREGRLGEQFF. Based on the CDR3 plus reference TRBV7-9 and TRBJ2-1, the full variable domain is DTGVSQNPRHKITKRGQNVTFRCDPISEHNRLYWYRQTLGQGPEFLTYFQNEAQLEKSRLLSDRFSAERPKGSFSTLEIQRTEQGDSAMYLCASSSSKREGRLGEQFFGPGTRLTVL.

On this clonotype itself: A read error may be the cause here, since a much bigger clone is one base away. Given the absence of the conserved phenylalanine or tryptophan at the CDR3 end, a read error is likely. The chain joins TRBV10-3 to TRBJ2-3; 7 nucleotides match TRBD2. The CDR3 is 12 residues long. Germline CDR1 and CDR2: ENHRY and SYGVKD. With V trimmed by 10 bases and J by 2 bases, 3 bases remained unmatched. DNA for the CDR3: TGTGCCACGGGACTAAACACAGATACGCAGTATCTT. The encoded protein is CATGLNTDTQYL.

This clonotype was observed a few times. The chain couples TRBV6-5 to TRBJ2-3, with 7 bases fitting TRBD2. The germline V gene has CDR1 MNHEY and CDR2 SVGAGI. V lost 9 bases, J lost 1 base, and 4 bases stayed unmatched. The length of the CDR3 is 13 residues. The CDR3 region has the DNA TGTGCCAGTCGGGGGGAGGGCACAGATACGCAGTATTTT. Protein product: CASRGEGTDTQYF.